Listed below are T cell receptor beta chains from one sample, sequenced in a study of spatial heterogeneity in lung cancer. Via MiXCR, TCRdb re-called the 5' RACE reads, giving one row per CDR3 protein. This table has about 18,000 distinct CDR3 sequences, 15% to 20% appearing once. Material: PBMCs, obtained at surgery. The origin of the receptors is a male donor with early-stage non-small cell lung cancer. CDR3s include the opening cysteine and the closing phenylalanine or tryptophan. The D gene is left open where the match is weak. Clone size is not always given. Where it is, it says once, few, many or a class for expanded clones.

v_call	clone_size	cdr3_length	d_call	j_call	cdr3_nt	cdr3_aa
TRBV5-8	many	15	NA	TRBJ1-1	TGTGCCAGCAGCTTGGCAGGACACCTGAACACTGAAGCTTTCTTT	CASSLAGHLNTEAFF
TRBV27	many	13	TRBD1	TRBJ1-2	TGTGCCAGCAGTTTAGGACAGGGATATGGCTACACCTTC	CASSLGQGYGYTF
TRBV13	few	13	NA	TRBJ2-2	TGTGCCAGCCGACTATTGAACACCGGGGAGCTGTTTTTT	CASRLLNTGELFF
TRBV6-1	NA	13	NA	TRBJ2-7	TGTGCCAGCAGTGAAGCGGGATCCTACGAGCAGTACTTC	CASSEAGSYEQYF
TRBV7-9	many	14	NA	TRBJ2-3	TGTGCCAGCAGCTTGAAGTGGCCGCGGGATACGCAGTATTTT	CASSLKWPRDTQYF
TRBV3-1	many	16	TRBD2	TRBJ2-3	TGTGCCAGCAGCCAATCCGGGGGGTTCAACCAAGATACGCAGTATTTT	CASSQSGGFNQDTQYF
TRBV5-4	NA	17	TRBD1	TRBJ1-1	TGTGCCAGCAGCGTTGACAGGGTGTTAATTATGGGCACTGAAGCTTTCTTT	CASSVDRVLIMGTEAFF
TRBV4-2	NA	16	TRBD2	TRBJ2-1	TGTGCCAGCAGCCAAGGCCAGCGGGGGGCCGACAATGAGCAGTTCTTC	CASSQGQRGADNEQFF
TRBV18	many	14	TRBD1	TRBJ1-2	TGTGCCAGCTCACCTGACAGGGCCGTCTATGGCTACACCTTC	CASSPDRAVYGYTF
TRBV7-9	NA	14	NA	TRBJ2-1	TGTGCCAGCAGCTTAGAAGAGGGCGGCAATGAGCAGTTCTTC	CASSLEEGGNEQFF
TRBV7-9	many	14	NA	TRBJ1-1	TGTGCCAGCAGCTTCAAGGGCGGAGCCCGTGAAGCTTTCTTT	CASSFKGGAREAFF
TRBV24-1	few	14	NA	TRBJ2-2	TGTGCCACCAGGGGAGAGGCAGGGTCCGGGGAGCTGTTTTTT	CATRGEAGSGELFF
TRBV20-1	NA	15	NA	TRBJ1-5	TGCAGTGCTAGCTCCGTGGGGCTTAGCAATCAGCCCCAGCATTTT	CSASSVGLSNQPQHF
TRBV20-1	many	15	TRBD2	TRBJ2-7	TGCAGTGCCACCCTCCTAGCGGGAGCCTCCTACGAGCAGTACTTC	CSATLLAGASYEQYF
TRBV7-6	many	15	NA	TRBJ2-5	TGTGCCAGCAGCCACGCGGGACACAACCAAGAGACCCAGTACTTC	CASSHAGHNQETQYF
TRBV13	medium-sized	17	NA	TRBJ1-1	TGTGCCAGCAGCTTAACGGGGCAGTTCCCCCGAAACACTGAAGCTTTCTTT	CASSLTGQFPRNTEAFF
TRBV11-2	many	16	NA	TRBJ2-6	TGTGCCAGCAGCTTAGGATTCAAGGGTGGGGCCAACGTCCTGACTTTC	CASSLGFKGGANVLTF
TRBV20-1	medium-sized	15	TRBD1	TRBJ2-7	TGCAGTGCTATGGGACAGGGTGCTCGCGTCTACGAGCAGTACTTC	CSAMGQGARVYEQYF
TRBV10-1	few	14	TRBD1	TRBJ2-5	TGCGCCAGCAGTGAGGATCAGGGGGCGGAGACCCAGTACTTC	CASSEDQGAETQYF
TRBV19	many	13	TRBD1	TRBJ1-2	TGTGCCAGTAGAGGACAGGGGGACTATGGCTACACCTTC	CASRGQGDYGYTF
TRBV19	many	15	TRBD1	TRBJ2-7	TGTGCCAGTAGTATGGCCGGGACAGGGTTCTACGAGCAGTACTTC	CASSMAGTGFYEQYF
TRBV5-1	many	15	TRBD1	TRBJ2-7	TGCGCCAGCAGCTCGAGTCTGGGACAGATCTACGAGCAGTACTTC	CASSSSLGQIYEQYF
TRBV4-3	few	15	NA	TRBJ2-4	TGCGCCAGCAGCCAAGAACACTTAGCCAAAAACATTCAGTACTTC	CASSQEHLAKNIQYF
TRBV7-2	once	14	NA	TRBJ2-5	TGTGCCAGCAGCGGGGAAGGAGGGTCTGAGACCCAGTACTTC	CASSGEGGSETQYF
TRBV5-5	many	14	TRBD1	TRBJ1-1	TGTGCCAGCAGCACGGGACAGTCGAACACTGAAGCTTTCTTT	CASSTGQSNTEAFF
TRBV3-1	few	16	TRBD2	TRBJ2-3	TGTGCCAGCAGCCAGAACCTCGGACTAGCGGGGGATACGCAGTATTTT	CASSQNLGLAGDTQYF
TRBV20-1	many	14	TRBD1	TRBJ2-1	TGCAGTGCTATCCGGGACAGAAAGCCGGACGGGCAGTTCTTC	CSAIRDRKPDGQFF
TRBV6-1	many	12	NA	TRBJ2-7	TGTGCCAGCAGTGATTCCGGTAACGAGCAGTACTTC	CASSDSGNEQYF
TRBV20-1	many	14	TRBD1	TRBJ2-7	TGCAGTGCTTTCGACGGACAGGGACGATCGCAGCAGTACTTC	CSAFDGQGRSQQYF